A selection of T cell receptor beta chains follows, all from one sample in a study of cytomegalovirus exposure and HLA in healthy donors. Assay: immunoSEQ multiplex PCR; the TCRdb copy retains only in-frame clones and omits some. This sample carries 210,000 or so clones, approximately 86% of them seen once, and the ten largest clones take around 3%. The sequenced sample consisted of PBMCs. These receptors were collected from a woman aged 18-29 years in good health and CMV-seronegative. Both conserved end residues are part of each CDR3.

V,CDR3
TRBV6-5,CAIRTGTGEGYTF
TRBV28,CASSLLAGGPWEQFF
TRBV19,CASSTSGTASSGAFF
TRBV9,CASSVGQFAGELFF
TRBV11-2,CASSLDRGEQYF
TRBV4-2,CASSQDKLGGQGNYEQYF
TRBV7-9,CASSLASAGTEAFF
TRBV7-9,CASSSNPGFFYGYTF
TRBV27,CASSWSGSKEQYF
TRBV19,CASSIYRGSNYGYTF
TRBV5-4,CASSFLNGYTF
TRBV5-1,CASSLVGDTGYEQYF
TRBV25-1,CASSESLAGGQETQYF
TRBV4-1,CASSQAVLGTVHTEAFF
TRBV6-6,CASSFRDRVSEQYF
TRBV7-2,CASSLGGAAIYGYTF
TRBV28,CASSLYRTGAEELFF
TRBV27,CASSSGEGYTF
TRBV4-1,CASSQELARSTDTQYF
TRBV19,CASRGTGSKNIQYF
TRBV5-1,CASSLDGVGPPYTEAFF
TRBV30,CAWSVGQGFSGNTIYF
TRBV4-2,CASSQVAGVNEQYF
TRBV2,CASWGGESYNEQFF
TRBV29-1,CSVFWQGTQYF
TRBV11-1,CASSLERGRGAKNIQYF
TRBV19,CASSPGLLNTEAFF
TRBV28,CASSLQGGGSYEQYF
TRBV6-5,CASSTGLPGGEQYF
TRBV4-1,CASSPSSGRALTGELFF
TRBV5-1,CASSLARTGFLDGYTF
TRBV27,CASSGSTGGSYEQYF
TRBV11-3,CASSPLGGRGTGELFF
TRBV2,CAGRHPAGLGTYEQYF
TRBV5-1,CASSAGQSSYNEQFF
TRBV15,CATSRDVAAANTIYF
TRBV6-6,CASSYTGLHTGELFF
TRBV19,CASSSGRVQNIQYF
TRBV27,CASSFLPGLAGSSSYNEQFF
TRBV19,CASRSTSGTGTYEQYF
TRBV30,CAWSHTDYGYTF
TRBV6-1,CASRGGKQIYGYTF